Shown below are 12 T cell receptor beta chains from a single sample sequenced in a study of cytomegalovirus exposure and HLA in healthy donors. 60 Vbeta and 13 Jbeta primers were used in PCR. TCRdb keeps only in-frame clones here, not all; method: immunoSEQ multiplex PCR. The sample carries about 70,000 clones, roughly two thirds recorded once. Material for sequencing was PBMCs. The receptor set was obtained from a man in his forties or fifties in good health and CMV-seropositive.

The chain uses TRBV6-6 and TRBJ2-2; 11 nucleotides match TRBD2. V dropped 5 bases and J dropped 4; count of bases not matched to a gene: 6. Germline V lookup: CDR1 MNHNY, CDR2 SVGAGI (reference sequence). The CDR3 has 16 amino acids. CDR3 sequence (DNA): TGTGCCAGCAGTAAAACTAGCGGGAGTATCACCGGGGAGCTGTTTTTT. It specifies CASSKTSGSITGELFF.

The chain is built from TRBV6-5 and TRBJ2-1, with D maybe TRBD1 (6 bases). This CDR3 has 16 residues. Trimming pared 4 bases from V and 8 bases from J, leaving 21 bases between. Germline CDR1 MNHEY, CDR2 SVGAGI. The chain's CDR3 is CASSFKTGFLGYEQFF. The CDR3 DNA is TGTGCCAGCAGTTTTAAGACAGGCTTTCTGGGATATGAGCAGTTCTTC.

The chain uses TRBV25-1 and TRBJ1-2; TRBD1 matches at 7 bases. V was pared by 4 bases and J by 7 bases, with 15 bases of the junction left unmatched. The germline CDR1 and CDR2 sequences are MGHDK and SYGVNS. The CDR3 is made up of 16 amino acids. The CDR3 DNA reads TGTGCCAGCAGTGTTTCCCGACAGGGTCTTATAGGTGGCTACACCTTC. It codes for CASSVSRQGLIGGYTF.

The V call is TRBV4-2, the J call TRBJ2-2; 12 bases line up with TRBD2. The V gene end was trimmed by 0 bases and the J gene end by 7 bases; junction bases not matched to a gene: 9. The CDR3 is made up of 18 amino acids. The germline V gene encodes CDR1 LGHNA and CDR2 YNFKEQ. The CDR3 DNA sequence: TGTGCCAGCAGCCAAGAATGGCTAGCGGGGGGGCGGTTCGGGGAGCTGTTTTTT. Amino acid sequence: CASSQEWLAGGRFGELFF.

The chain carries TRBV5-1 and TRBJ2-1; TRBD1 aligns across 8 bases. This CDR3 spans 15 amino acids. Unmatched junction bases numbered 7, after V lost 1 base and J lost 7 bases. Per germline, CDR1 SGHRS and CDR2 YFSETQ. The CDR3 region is CASSLRQGAFNEQFF. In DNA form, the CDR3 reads TGCGCCAGCAGCTTGAGGCAGGGGGCTTTTAATGAGCAGTTCTTC.

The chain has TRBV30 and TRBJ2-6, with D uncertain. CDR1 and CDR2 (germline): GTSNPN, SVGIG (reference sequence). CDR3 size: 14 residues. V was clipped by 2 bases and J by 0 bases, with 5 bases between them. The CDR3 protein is CAWSKYSGANVLTF. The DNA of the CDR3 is TGTGCCTGGAGTAAATACTCTGGGGCCAACGTCCTGACTTTC.

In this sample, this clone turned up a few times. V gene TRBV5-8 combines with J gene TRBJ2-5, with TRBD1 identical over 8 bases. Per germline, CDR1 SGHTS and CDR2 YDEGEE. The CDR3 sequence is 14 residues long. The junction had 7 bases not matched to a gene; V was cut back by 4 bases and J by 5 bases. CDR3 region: CASSSRTGWETQYF. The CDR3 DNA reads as TGTGCCAGCAGCAGTAGGACAGGGTGGGAGACCCAGTACTTC.

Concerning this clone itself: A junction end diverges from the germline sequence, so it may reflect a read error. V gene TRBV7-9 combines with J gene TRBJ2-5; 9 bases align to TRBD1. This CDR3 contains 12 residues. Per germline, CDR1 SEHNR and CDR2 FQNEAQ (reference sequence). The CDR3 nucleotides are TGTGCCAGTCGGGACAGGGCCTACGAGCAGCACTTC. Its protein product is CASRDRAYEQHF.

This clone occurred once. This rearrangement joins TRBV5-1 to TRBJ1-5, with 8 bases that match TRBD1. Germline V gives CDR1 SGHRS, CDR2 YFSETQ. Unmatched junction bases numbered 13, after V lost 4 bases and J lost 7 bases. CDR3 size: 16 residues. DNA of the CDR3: TGCGCCAGCAGCGTGGCCCCAGGGGGCGCAGGGCAGCCCCAGCATTTT. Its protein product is CASSVAPGGAGQPQHF.

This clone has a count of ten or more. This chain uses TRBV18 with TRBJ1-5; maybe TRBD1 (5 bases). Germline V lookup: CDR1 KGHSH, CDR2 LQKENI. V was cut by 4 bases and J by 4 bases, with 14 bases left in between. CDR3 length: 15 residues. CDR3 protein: CASSLTVGGNQPQHF. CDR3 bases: TGTGCCAGCTCACTTACGGTGGGGGGGAATCAGCCCCAGCATTTT.

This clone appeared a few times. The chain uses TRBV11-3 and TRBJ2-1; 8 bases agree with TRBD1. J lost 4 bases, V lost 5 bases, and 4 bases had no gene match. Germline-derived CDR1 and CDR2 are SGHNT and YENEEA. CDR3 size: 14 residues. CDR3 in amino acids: CASSQGAAYNEQFF. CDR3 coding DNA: TGTGCCAGCAGCCAGGGGGCAGCTTACAATGAGCAGTTCTTC.

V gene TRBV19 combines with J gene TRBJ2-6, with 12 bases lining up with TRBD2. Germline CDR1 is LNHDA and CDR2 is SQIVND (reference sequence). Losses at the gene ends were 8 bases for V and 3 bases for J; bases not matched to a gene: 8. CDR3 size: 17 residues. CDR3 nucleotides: TGTGCCAGTTCCCTAGCGGGAGGGCTATTTGGGGCCAACGTCCTGACTTTC. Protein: CASSLAGGLFGANVLTF.